The text below deals with one T cell receptor (beta chain). This sample stems from a study of T cell responses to AZD1222 COVID-19 vaccine. The data were produced by immunoSEQ multiplex PCR, yet TCRdb's version contains in-frame clones alone and is incomplete. The sample shows 150,000 to 200,000 clones, around 95% of them seen only once. The clonotype originates from an adult in good health. Material: peripheral blood, obtained on day 0 of AZD1222 vaccination.

CDR3: CASSTLTGTWATEAFF. The CDR3 coding sequence is TGTGCCAGCAGCACCCTCACAGGGACGTGGGCCACTGAAGCTTTCTTT. The chain combines TRBV28 with TRBJ1-1; the D gene is possibly TRBD1 (6 bases). Germline V lookup: CDR1 MDHEN, CDR2 SYDVKM. The CDR3 covers 16 residues. Trimming left V 6 bases short and J 4 bases short, with 21 bases between.